This TCR beta chain was retrieved from a study of T cell repertoires in cytomegalovirus infection. Across the study: As its CMV epitopes, the study selected recently identified HLA-C-restricted and well-studied HLA-B-restricted targets. Carrying CMV and the relevant HLA type showed in public TCR beta signatures.

Overall study results and limits: Across the ex vivo response, the dominant clonotypes were HLA-C-restricted CMV-specific TCR beta clonotypes. Based on cumulative public TCR beta family frequency, carriers of CMV plus the relevant HLA were identified.

MiXCR, run by TCRdb on the reads, gives a single entry per CDR3 protein. The sample holds roughly 180,000 distinct CDR3 sequences, about a fifth seen once. Details on this clonotype: Its antigen remains unknown.

Germline V gives CDR1 SEHNR, CDR2 FQNEAQ (reference sequence). The V end lost 0 bases, the J end lost 2 bases, and 14 bases lay between the germline ends. CDR3 length: 17 amino acids. Sequenced here: CD8+ T cells from cultured PBMCs, sampled from culture after CMV antigen stimulation. The rearrangement joins TRBV7-9 to TRBJ2-1; TRBD2 might be the D (6 bases). The sequence was obtained from a human donor in good health (CMV status not recorded). Some clones in this sample may be carry-over from other donors' samples. The CDR3 protein is CASSLASTSWAYNEQFF. CDR3 nucleotides: TGTGCCAGCAGCTTAGCCTCGACTAGTTGGGCCTACAATGAGCAGTTCTTC.